This TCR beta chain was identified during a study of early T cells in non-severe SARS-CoV-2 infection (dated by TCRdb to about 2021). About the study as a whole: TCR sequencing used bulk RNA from unsorted whole blood, so alpha and beta chains could not be paired. The investigation overall reported the following: VDJdb matching was skewed toward anti-spike CD8 responses, so virus-specific expansions were likely underestimated and private and CD4 specificities were missed.

Set within a cohort of healthcare workers in London, UK, this nested case-control study involved weekly PCR testing of nasopharyngeal swabs along with blood sampling. Healthcare workers were recruited during the week of the UK lockdown, between 23 and 31 March 2020, and followed weekly for up to 16 weeks. Concerning this clonotype: The antigen this receptor binds is unknown. Qualities for individual bases were not recorded, and no much larger clone is one base off.

The V and J ends are trimmed by 3 bases and 2 bases, leaving 7 bases between them. CDR1 is given as DFQATT and CDR2 as SNEGSKA, both from the germline V gene (reference sequence). The CDR3 starts with the cysteine, ends with the phenylalanine, and has 12 residues. Left in the record is the CDR3 DNA by itself, 36 bases read in frame from the first base. Libraries were made using 5' RACE. The instrument was a NextSeq 500. Unique molecular identifiers were attached to individual cDNA molecules in the TCR library protocol so that sequencing error and PCR bias could be corrected. Sequencing covered both TCR alpha and beta chains, and within each sample the abundances of alpha and beta sequences were tightly co-correlated. In the source study's methods: V gene, J gene and CDR3 annotation of TCR sequences was performed with Decombinator V4. TCRs were defined as expanded if a significant change between any two time points was detected under a Poisson model with p below 0.0001. TCR abundances were normalised to the total number of TCRs sequenced in each sample and reported as counts per million. TRAV1-2 paired with TRAJ12, TRAJ20 or TRAJ33 defined MAIT TCRs, while TRAV10 paired with TRAJ18 defined iNKT TCRs. VDJdb, accessed 1 November 2021, was searched for CMV, EBV and SARS-CoV-2 annotated TCRs, with TCRs annotated for multiple antigens excluded. TCRdb handled the public reads itself, with Q25 trimming in fastp and clone calling in MiXCR, and kept productive beta chains. One record per CDR3 amino acid sequence lists the most common genes and DNA. These V and J calls originate from TCRdb's pipeline instead of the authors' own analysis. In this sample the table shows more than 80,000 distinct CDR3 sequences, about 10% of which occur a single time. The ten biggest clones cover 5.1% of the sample.

Sequencing was done on a sample of whole blood. The TCR sequence derives from an adult who was a healthcare worker with PCR-confirmed SARS-CoV-2 infection or an uninfected control (not recorded which). Recombination joined TRBV20-1 with TRBJ2-5, with the identity of the D gene unclear. Here the CDR3 is given as CSARRPQETQYF. The DNA sequence is given as TGCAGTGCTAGGCGGCCACAAGAGACCCAGTACTTC.